One T cell receptor (beta chain) is described in this entry. Its antigen is unknown. The sample comes from a study of T-cell memory formation after mild COVID-19. The overall study: Clusters of TCRs were largely donor specific.

V dropped 3 bases and J dropped 10 bases, with 18 bases sitting between them. This CDR3 region has 14 residues. CDR1 LGHDT and CDR2 YNNKEL come from the germline V gene (reference sequence). TCRdb reanalysed the 5' RACE reads using MiXCR and keeps one entry per CDR3 protein. The sample shows 450,000 to 650,000 distinct CDR3 sequences, approximately 19% of them seen only once. Study-level results: Day 15 to 85 contracting clones showed balanced CD4/CD8; later expanders leaned CD4+.

Sample: PBMCs or a T cell subset sorted from them (not recorded which). This TCR came from an adult woman who had mild COVID-19 (a few samples of this study predate the infection). Cell type and time point are not known. The chain recombines TRBV3-1 with TRBJ1-1, with D unresolved. The CDR3 DNA follows: TGTGCCAGCAGCCAGGAGGACGGTTCAACGGGAGCTTTCTTT. This encodes CASSQEDGSTGAFF.